These 2 T cell receptor beta chains came from one sample sequenced in a study of blood T cell repertoires in COVID-19. Libraries were prepared by immunoSEQ multiplex PCR; TCRdb keeps only in-frame clonotypes and omits some of them. Of about 140,000 clones listed, 82% are singletons. Sequenced sample: peripheral blood. These receptors were collected from a woman aged 80 or over with acute or convalescent COVID-19.

The chain has TRBV27 and TRBJ2-1, with TRBD2 matching over 9 bases. Trimming took 2 bases from V and 4 from J; bases not matched to a gene: 9. Germline V lookup: CDR1 MNHEY, CDR2 SMNVEV (reference sequence). This CDR3 region has 17 residues. The CDR3 nucleotides read TGTGCCAGCAGTTTAGCGGGAGGGCCGGTACGGTACAATGAGCAGTTCTTC. It codes for CASSLAGGPVRYNEQFF.

This sequence joins TRBV28 and TRBJ1-5; 8 positions agree with TRBD1. The germline CDR1 and CDR2 sequences are MDHEN and SYDVKM. CDR3 length: 17 amino acids. V lost 8 bases to trimming and J lost 4 bases; unmatched junction nucleotides: 16. DNA of the CDR3: TGTGCCAGCCAAGAGCCCAGGGGGCCTAGACAGAATCAGCCCCAGCATTTT. Translation: CASQEPRGPRQNQPQHF.